The entry that follows covers one TCR beta chain sequence. The sample belongs to a study of blood T cell repertoires in COVID-19. About the research overall: Acute-phase and convalescent COVID-19 samples originated in the United States, Italy and Spain.

The CDR3 loop spans 15 amino acids. Germline V gene lookup returns CDR1 SGHAT and CDR2 FQNNGV. J gave up 2 bases and V 6 bases, and 10 bases lay outside the gene matches. In the authors' methods: Estimates of nucleated cell counts were drawn from the amplification of reference gene primers. Assay: immunoSEQ multiplex PCR; the TCRdb copy retains only in-frame clones and omits some. V, J and clone size are taken as reported in that table, and D and trimming were inferred from the DNA itself. Found here are around 250,000 clones, over 80% of them singletons; the top ten hold approximately 3.4%. Cohorts were determined from participant-reported clinical history.

This clonotype was sampled from a middle-aged woman who had been exposed to COVID-19. Material: PBMCs or T cells enriched from blood (not recorded which). This chain links TRBV11-2 with TRBJ2-7, with 7 bases lining up with TRBD2. The CDR3 sequence is CASSWGGGGTYEQYF. CDR3 in DNA: TGTGCCAGCAGTTGGGGCGGGGGAGGTACCTACGAGCAGTACTTC.